This T cell receptor beta chain was sequenced during a study of cytomegalovirus exposure and HLA in healthy donors (dated by TCRdb to about 2017). Concerning the study at large: According to an earlier analysis of 450 to 650 of the donors, about 180 million T cells yielded some 120 million unique TCR beta sequences and about 300 Gb of sequence data. On average, around 200,000 unique TCR beta nucleotide sequences were sequenced per donor among a few hundred genotyped donors of the cohort, with roughly 19% of those sequences being non-productive. Using immunosequencing, the study profiled T cell repertoires from fewer than 850 subjects and related those repertoires to cytomegalovirus serostatus. Genome-wide SNP genotypes for about 60% of the 666 donors were used in a later genetic analysis, which treated that subset as a discovery cohort. Several DR-DQ haplotypes were treated as single units for association and clustering because of strong linkage in the cohort. HLA typing included class I and class II loci at four-digit resolution. In a later analysis, previously published TCR beta repertoires from roughly 710 donors were re-analyzed and high-resolution HLA genotyping was added so that TCR occurrence patterns could be studied. In addition to the first cohort of around 670 subjects, a separate validation cohort of 120 different subjects was used. Approximately 310 gigabases of sequencing data and tens of millions of unique TCR sequences were included in an early release covering about 620 HLA-typed donors. Of the approximately 370 genotyped donors, 65% to 90% were placed in the genetic ancestry cluster associated with self-reported Caucasian donors. Donor age, sex, ethnicity and CMV serostatus were compiled together with the repertoire data. To decide whether each TCR beta V gene segment behaved as functional or pseudogenic, an earlier analysis of some 600 of the donors relied on high-throughput TCR beta sequencing. Rather than using new phenotypic data, the later analysis identified candidate immune exposures from TCR beta sequences and from how often those sequences occurred across donors. The number of typed donors differed by locus: about 620-630 for A, B, C, DRB1 and DQB1; 522 for DQA1; 606 for DPA1; and some 430 for DPB1. Every repertoire in the discovery cohort had been generated on one and the same sequencing platform. To predict cytomegalovirus infection status, the study combined high-throughput TCR immunosequencing, statistical association of individual TCRs with disease status, and machine learning. The study aimed to test whether signatures of past pathogen exposure could be identified by cataloging public T cell receptors.

The protocol used for the library was the immunoSEQ multiplex PCR assay. The multiplex PCR relied on a mix of 60 forward primers for TCR Vbeta segments and 13 reverse primers for TCR Jbeta segments. The CDR3 region of rearranged TCR beta genes was amplified from genomic DNA with a multiplex PCR assay. The amplified TCR beta libraries were sequenced on the Illumina HiSeq System as 87-base-pair reads. The study's own analysis went as follows. In a later analysis, some 80 million unique TCR beta chains were counted across the roughly 610 repertoires, and roughly 11 million of these chains were shared by at least two donors. Raw reads were error-corrected and collapsed into unique sequences with a nearest-neighbor algorithm that merged closely related sequences to remove PCR and sequencing errors. To assign V, D and J gene segments, CDR3 sequences were aligned to IMGT reference sequences. For a sequence to be retained, a match of at least six nucleotides was required to both a V gene segment and a J gene segment. A rearrangement was called productive if the CDR3 had no stop codons and remained in frame with V and J, and every other rearrangement was called non-productive. CDR3 was defined according to IMGT convention as the region running from the second conserved V-encoded cysteine to the conserved J-encoded phenylalanine. Sequences without an unambiguous match to a single V gene segment were excluded from the earlier analysis of 587 of the donors. An earlier analysis of a few hundred of the donors called V segments functional above 56.7% productive rearrangements and segregating when the between-donor standard deviation exceeded 5%. A statistical classification framework was built to diagnose cytomegalovirus status from the catalog of TCR beta chain sequences. In a later analysis, TCR nucleotide sequences were compared against IMGT/GENE-DB human TR gene sequences so that V and J genes could be assigned. The TCRdist pipeline was used in a later analysis to assign CDR3 sequences and most-parsimonious VDJ recombination scenarios. A later analysis defined each TCR beta chain by its CDR3 amino acid sequence plus V-gene family, and excluded reads lacking a unique V-gene family. A later analysis removed 550 to 650 highly shared, low-generation-probability nucleotide sequences to deal with suspected cross-contamination and a sequencing artifact. For each public chain, a later analysis derived a clonal expansion index from normalized ranks of inferred template counts within each repertoire. Generation probabilities in a later analysis came from a VDJ recombination model fitted to out-of-frame rearrangements, and those results were checked against IGoR. A later analysis scored TCR-TCR, TCR-HLA and TCR-CMV co-occurrence with hypergeometric tests, applying a repertoire-size bias correction to TCR pairs. A later analysis estimated false discovery rates by permuting HLA or CMV assignments 20 times. A later analysis grouped co-occurring TCRs with DBSCAN, adding TCRdist sequence similarity when clustering within HLA-allele-positive subsets. Co-occurrence clustering excluded repertoires with fewer than 30,000 or more than 120,000 public chains, plus five with anomalous nucleotide sharing. In TCRdb, the immuneACCESS table is reduced to in-frame sequences with V and J assigned. These tables do not hold every clone; where another copy was compared, an unresolved V gene accounts for under half, and the others remain unexplained. V, J and clone size were drawn from that table, and D and trimming were deduced from the DNA. This sample has fewer than 200,000 clones in its table, and around 80% of those were observed once. The ten most abundant clones make up 4.5% to 5.5% of the sample.

The full study reports these points: Some IMGT-functional V segments, including TRBV6-2 and TRBV6-3, could not be distinguished by the 87-base-pair reads and were therefore excluded. In a later analysis, TCR association rates were found to vary across HLA loci, with the most associated TCRs seen for DRB1 alleles and the fewest for HLA-C alleles. Sequencing depth was assumed to be roughly uniform across donors in the presence/absence analyses, though that assumption may not hold. In the study, 150 to 200 TCR beta chains were listed as associated with cytomegalovirus. Broadly in line with IMGT annotations, most TCR beta V segments showed up in productive rearrangements about 87% or about 30% of the time in an earlier analysis of several hundred of the donors. A further reported finding was that TCR beta sequences accurately predicted the HLA-A and HLA-B alleles for most subjects in the first cohort. Linkage disequilibrium might explain the correlated functional status among segregating V segments, but an unknown experimental factor could not be excluded. Several of the top co-occurrence clusters appeared to be linked to parvovirus B19, influenza, CMV and Epstein-Barr virus, according to a later analysis. The authors suggested that the approach could potentially be extended to other disease states and immunological phenotypes. According to a later genetic analysis, donors in an Asian-associated ancestry cluster had fewer N-insertions in productive TCRs than the approximately 670-donor mean. At a false discovery rate of 0.05, a later analysis linked approximately 18,000 TCR beta sequences to specific HLA alleles. A cluster of highly shared sequence variants was judged likely to be a technical artifact of the sequencing pipeline. Compared with equally common non-associated chains, HLA-associated TCR beta chains in a later analysis were more clonally expanded and had lower generation probabilities. In a later analysis, most CMV-associated TCR beta chains were found to appear HLA-restricted, with HLA associations seemingly driven largely by CMV exposure. Because HLA typing was unavailable for some donors at each locus, only the typed subset was used in association tests. The earlier analysis of some 560 of the donors excluded roughly 17 rarely observed V segments, including chromosome 9 orphons, because counts were too low. Most TCR sequences were seen in very few donors, while some public TCRs were found in many individuals. The classifier was reported to diagnose cytomegalovirus status with high specificity and sensitivity in both the original and validation cohorts. In vitro tests confirmed that a few of the cytomegalovirus-associated TCR beta chains recognize cytomegalovirus antigens. In a later genetic analysis, a missense DCLRE1C variant was associated with V-gene and J-gene trimming of TCR beta chains, and the association was replicated in an independent cohort. Assigning TCR associations to individual alleles was difficult when HLA alleles, especially DR and DQ, strongly co-occurred. In this cohort, only TCR beta chains were sequenced, and detectable features were limited by the absence of alpha or paired-chain data. Immune exposure information for the cohort was limited to CMV serostatus.

The cohort was made up of approximately 670 healthy bone marrow donors. All cohort members were sampled while nominally healthy, although unrecorded immune exposures were likely present. The donor was CMV seropositive and belonged to the group of 250 to 300 seropositive cohort members. A peripheral blood sample was provided by each donor, and peripheral blood mononuclear cells were used for TCR beta sequencing. The Qiagen DNeasy Blood Extraction Kit was used to extract genomic DNA from the blood cell samples. CDR1 is given as KGHSH and CDR2 as LQKENI, both from the germline V gene. The CDR3 spans 14 residues, from the cysteine through the phenylalanine. Only the CDR3 portion is preserved as DNA: 42 bases, with reading frame beginning at the first base. Cut back by 1 base and 4 bases, the V and J ends lie 10 bases apart. In the case of this clone: Its cognate antigen has yet to be identified. The input lacks base qualities; no much larger clone sits a single base away.

Sequences were obtained from PBMCs. The receptor was derived from a woman between 50 and 59 years old in good health and CMV-seropositive. This chain is built from TRBV18 and TRBJ1-2; the D segment cannot be called with confidence. Read as DNA, the sequence is TGTGCCAGCTCACCACTGTCACTGATCTATGGCTACACCTTC. Its product reads: CASSPLSLIYGYTF.